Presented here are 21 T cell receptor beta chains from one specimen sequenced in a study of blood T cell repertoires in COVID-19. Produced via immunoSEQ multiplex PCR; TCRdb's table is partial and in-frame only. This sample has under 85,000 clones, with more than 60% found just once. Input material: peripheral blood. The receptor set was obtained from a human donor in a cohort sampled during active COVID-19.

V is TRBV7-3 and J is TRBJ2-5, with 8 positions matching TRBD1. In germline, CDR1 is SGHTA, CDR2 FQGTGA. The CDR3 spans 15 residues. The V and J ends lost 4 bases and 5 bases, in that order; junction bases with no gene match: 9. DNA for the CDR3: TGTGCCAGCAGCTCCGGACAGGGTCTCTGGGAGACCCAGTACTTC. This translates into CASSSGQGLWETQYF.

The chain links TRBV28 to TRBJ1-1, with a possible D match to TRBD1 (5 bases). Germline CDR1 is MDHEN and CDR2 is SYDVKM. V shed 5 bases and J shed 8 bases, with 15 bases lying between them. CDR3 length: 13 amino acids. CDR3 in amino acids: CASSLMGRTEAFF. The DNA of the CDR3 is TGTGCCAGCAGTCTCATGGGGCGGACCGAAGCTTTCTTT.

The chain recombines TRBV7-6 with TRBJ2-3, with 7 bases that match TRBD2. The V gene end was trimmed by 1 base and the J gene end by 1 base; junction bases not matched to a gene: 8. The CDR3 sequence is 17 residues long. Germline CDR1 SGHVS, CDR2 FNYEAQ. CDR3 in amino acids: CASSLGPTSAGTDTQYF. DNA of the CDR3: TGTGCCAGCAGCTTAGGGCCCACTAGCGCGGGCACAGATACGCAGTATTTT.

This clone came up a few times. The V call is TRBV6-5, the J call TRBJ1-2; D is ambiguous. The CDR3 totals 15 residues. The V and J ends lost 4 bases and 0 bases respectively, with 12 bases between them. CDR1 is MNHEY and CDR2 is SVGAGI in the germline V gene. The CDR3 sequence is CASSSDWAANYGYTF. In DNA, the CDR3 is TGTGCCAGCAGTTCAGATTGGGCCGCTAACTATGGCTACACCTTC.

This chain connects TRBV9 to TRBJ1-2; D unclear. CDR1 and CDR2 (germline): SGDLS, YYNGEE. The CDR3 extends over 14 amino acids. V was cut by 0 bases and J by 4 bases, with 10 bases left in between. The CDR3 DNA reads TGTGCCAGCAGCGTAGGCAGGATAAGCTATGGCTACACCTTC. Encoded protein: CASSVGRISYGYTF.

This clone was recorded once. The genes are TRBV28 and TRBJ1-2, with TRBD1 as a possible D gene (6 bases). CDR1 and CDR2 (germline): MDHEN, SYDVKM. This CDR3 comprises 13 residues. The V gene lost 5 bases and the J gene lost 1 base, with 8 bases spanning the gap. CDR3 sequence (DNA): TGTGCCAGCAGTACACAGGGTAACTATGGCTACACCTTC. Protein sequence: CASSTQGNYGYTF.

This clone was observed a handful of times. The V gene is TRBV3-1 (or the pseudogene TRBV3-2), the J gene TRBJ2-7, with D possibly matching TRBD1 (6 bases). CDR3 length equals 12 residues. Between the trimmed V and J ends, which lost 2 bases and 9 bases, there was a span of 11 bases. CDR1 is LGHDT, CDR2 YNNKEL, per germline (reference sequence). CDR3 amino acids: CASSQRGIGQYF. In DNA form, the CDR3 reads TGTGCCAGCAGCCAAAGGGGGATCGGGCAGTACTTC.

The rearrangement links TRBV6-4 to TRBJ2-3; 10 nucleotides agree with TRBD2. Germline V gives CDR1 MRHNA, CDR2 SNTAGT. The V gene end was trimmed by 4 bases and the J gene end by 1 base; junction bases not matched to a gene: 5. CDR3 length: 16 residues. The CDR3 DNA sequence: TGTGCCAGCAGTGCGCGGCTAGCGGGGGGCACAGATACGCAGTATTTT. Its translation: CASSARLAGGTDTQYF.

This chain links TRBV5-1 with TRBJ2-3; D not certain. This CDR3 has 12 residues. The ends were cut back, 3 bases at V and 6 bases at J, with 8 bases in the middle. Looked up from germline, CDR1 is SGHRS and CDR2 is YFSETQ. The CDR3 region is CASSSTGDTQYF. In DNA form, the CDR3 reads TGCGCCAGCAGCTCGACCGGGGATACGCAGTATTTT.

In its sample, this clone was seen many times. CDR3: CASSFYSEAFF. CDR3 nucleotide sequence: TGTGCCAGCAGTTTTTACAGTGAAGCTTTCTTT. The genes are TRBV12-3 or TRBV12-4 and TRBJ1-1; no definite D call. This CDR3 has 11 residues. V was shortened by 3 bases and J by 7 bases, with 6 bases between the two germline ends.

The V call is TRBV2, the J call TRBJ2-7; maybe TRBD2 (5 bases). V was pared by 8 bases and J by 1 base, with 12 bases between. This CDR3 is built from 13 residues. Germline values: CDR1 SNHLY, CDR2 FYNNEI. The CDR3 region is CASGYGRSYEQYF. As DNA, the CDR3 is TGTGCCAGCGGGTATGGGAGATCCTACGAGCAGTACTTC.

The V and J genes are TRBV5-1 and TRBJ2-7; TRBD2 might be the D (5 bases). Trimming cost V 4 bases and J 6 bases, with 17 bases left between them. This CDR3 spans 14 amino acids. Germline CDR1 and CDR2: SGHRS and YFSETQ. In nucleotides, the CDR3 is TGCGCCAGCAGCGGAGTAGCTAGCTGGGGCGAGCAGTACTTC. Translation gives CASSGVASWGEQYF.

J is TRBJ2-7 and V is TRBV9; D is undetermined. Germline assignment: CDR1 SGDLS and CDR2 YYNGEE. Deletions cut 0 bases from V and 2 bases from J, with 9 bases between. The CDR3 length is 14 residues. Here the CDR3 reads CASSVGVDTYEQYF. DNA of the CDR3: TGTGCCAGCAGCGTAGGGGTAGACACCTACGAGCAGTACTTC.

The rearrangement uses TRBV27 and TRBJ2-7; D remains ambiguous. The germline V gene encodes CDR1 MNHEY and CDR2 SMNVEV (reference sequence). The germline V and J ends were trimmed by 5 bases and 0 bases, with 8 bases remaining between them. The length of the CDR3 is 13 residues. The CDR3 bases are TGTGCCAGCAGTCCCTTTAGCTCCTACGAGCAGTACTTC. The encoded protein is CASSPFSSYEQYF.

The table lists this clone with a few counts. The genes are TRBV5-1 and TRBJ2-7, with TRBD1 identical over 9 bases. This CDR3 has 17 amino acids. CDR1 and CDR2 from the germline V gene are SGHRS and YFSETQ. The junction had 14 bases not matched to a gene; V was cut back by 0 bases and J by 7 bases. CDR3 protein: CASSLAPPGQGPLEQYF. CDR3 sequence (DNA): TGCGCCAGCAGCTTGGCACCACCGGGACAGGGACCTCTGGAGCAGTACTTC. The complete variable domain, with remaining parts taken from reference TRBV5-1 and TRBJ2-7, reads KAGVTQTPRYLIKTRGQQVTLSCSPISGHRSVSWYQQTPGQGLQFLFEYFSETQRNKGNFPGRFSGRQFSNSRSEMNVSTLELGDSALYLCASSLAPPGQGPLEQYFGPGTRLTVT.

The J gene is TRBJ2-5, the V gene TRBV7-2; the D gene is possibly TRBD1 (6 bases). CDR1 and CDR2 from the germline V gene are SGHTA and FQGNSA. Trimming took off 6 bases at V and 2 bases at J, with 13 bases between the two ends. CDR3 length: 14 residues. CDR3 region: CASRLYRDQETQYF. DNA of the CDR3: TGTGCCAGCAGACTTTACAGGGATCAAGAGACCCAGTACTTC.

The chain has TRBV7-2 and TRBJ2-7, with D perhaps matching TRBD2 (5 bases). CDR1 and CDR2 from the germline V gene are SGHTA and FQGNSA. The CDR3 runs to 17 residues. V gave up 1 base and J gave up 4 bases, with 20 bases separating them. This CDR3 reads CASSLGASISRGYEQYF. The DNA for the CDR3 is TGTGCCAGCAGCTTAGGGGCCAGTATATCACGGGGATACGAGCAGTACTTC.

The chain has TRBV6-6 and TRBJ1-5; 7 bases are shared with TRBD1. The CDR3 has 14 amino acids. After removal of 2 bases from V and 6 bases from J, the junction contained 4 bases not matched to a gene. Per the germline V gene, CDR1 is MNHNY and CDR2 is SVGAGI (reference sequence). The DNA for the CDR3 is TGTGCCAGCAGTTACCGGGACAGCGGTCAGCCCCAGCATTTT. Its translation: CASSYRDSGQPQHF.

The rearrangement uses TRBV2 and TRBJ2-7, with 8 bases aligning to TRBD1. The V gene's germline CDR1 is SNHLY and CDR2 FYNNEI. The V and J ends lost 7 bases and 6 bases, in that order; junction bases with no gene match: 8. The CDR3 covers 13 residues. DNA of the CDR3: TGTGCCAGCATAGGGACAGGCCTCGCCGAGCAGTACTTC. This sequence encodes CASIGTGLAEQYF.

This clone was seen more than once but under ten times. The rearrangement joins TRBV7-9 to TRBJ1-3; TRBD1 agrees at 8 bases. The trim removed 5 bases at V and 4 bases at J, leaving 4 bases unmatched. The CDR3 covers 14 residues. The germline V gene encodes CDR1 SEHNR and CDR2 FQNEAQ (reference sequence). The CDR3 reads CASSRQGQGNTIYF. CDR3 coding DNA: TGTGCCAGCAGCCGACAGGGGCAGGGAAACACCATATATTTT.

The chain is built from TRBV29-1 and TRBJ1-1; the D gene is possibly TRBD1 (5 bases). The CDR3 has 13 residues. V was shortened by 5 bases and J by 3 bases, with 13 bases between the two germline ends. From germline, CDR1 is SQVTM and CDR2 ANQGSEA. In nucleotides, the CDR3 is TGCAGCGTTTATTGGGGCCAGGACACTGAAGCTTTCTTT. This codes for CSVYWGQDTEAFF.